These T cell receptor beta chains were read from a single sample in a study of neoadjuvant nivolumab and ipilimumab in lung cancer. Libraries were prepared by immunoSEQ multiplex PCR; TCRdb keeps only in-frame clonotypes and omits some of them. The repertoire holds 25,000 to 30,000 clones, about 80% seen once, with around a sixth in the top ten. The specimen was tumor tissue, collected after neoadjuvant nivolumab, alone or with ipilimumab, at or shortly before surgery. These receptors all come from an adult with non-small cell lung cancer. Each CDR3 is given with its conserved first and last residue. The D gene is left open where the match is weak. Only part of the rows carry a size: once, few, many, or a class if the clone is expanded.

V: TRBV27; J: TRBJ2-2; size: -; D: -; DNA: TGTGCCAGCAGTTTAAGGTGGCTTAACACCGGGGAGCTGTTTTTT; CDR3: CASSLRWLNTGELFF
V: TRBV7-2; J: TRBJ1-2; size: -; D: -; DNA: TGTGCCAGCAGCTTCAGCGGAGTAATTAACTATGGCTACACCTTC; CDR3: CASSFSGVINYGYTF
V: TRBV4-3; J: TRBJ1-2; size: -; D: -; DNA: TGCGCCAGCAGCCCGGGACGGGATCGCCCCTGGGGCTACACCTTC; CDR3: CASSPGRDRPWGYTF
V: TRBV5-4; J: TRBJ2-3; size: few; D: TRBD2; DNA: TGTGCCAGCAGCCGACGACTAGCGGTTAACACAGATACGCAGTATTTT; CDR3: CASSRRLAVNTDTQYF
V: TRBV28; J: TRBJ2-4; size: -; D: -; DNA: TGTGCCAGCAGTCCAACTAACAAAAACATTCAGTACTTC; CDR3: CASSPTNKNIQYF
V: TRBV30; J: TRBJ2-5; size: -; D: TRBD2; DNA: TGTGCCTGGAGTGCGGGGGGGGGAGGAGAGACCCAGTACTTC; CDR3: CAWSAGGGGETQYF
V: TRBV10-1; J: TRBJ2-7; size: -; D: TRBD1; DNA: TGCGCCAGCAGTGAGGGACAGGGATCATCCTACGAGCAGTACTTC; CDR3: CASSEGQGSSYEQYF
V: TRBV27; J: TRBJ2-1; size: -; D: TRBD1; DNA: TGTGCCAGCAGTTTTAACAGGGGCGGTGAGCAGTTCTTC; CDR3: CASSFNRGGEQFF
V: TRBV5-1; J: TRBJ1-5; size: few; D: TRBD1; DNA: TGCGCCAGCAGCCCGACAGGGGGTCAGCCCCAGCATTTT; CDR3: CASSPTGGQPQHF
V: TRBV6-5; J: TRBJ1-2; size: -; D: TRBD1; DNA: TGTGCCAGCAGTCTCTCGACAGGGATGAATGGCTACACCTTC; CDR3: CASSLSTGMNGYTF
V: TRBV5-1; J: TRBJ2-3; size: -; D: -; DNA: TGCGCCAGCAGCTTGGACGGAGATACGCAGTATTTT; CDR3: CASSLDGDTQYF
V: TRBV2; J: TRBJ2-1; size: -; D: TRBD2; DNA: TGTGCCAGCGAGGGTATCCATAGCGGGGAGCAGTTCTTC; CDR3: CASEGIHSGEQFF
V: TRBV4-3; J: TRBJ1-2; size: few; D: -; DNA: TGCGCCAGCAGCCAAGGGGTTCAAACAGGGCTATCTATGGGCTACACCTTC; CDR3: CASSQGVQTGLSMGYTF
V: TRBV7-8; J: TRBJ1-5; size: -; D: -; DNA: TGTGCCAGCAGCGCGCCAGGGCATCAGCCCCAGCATTTT; CDR3: CASSAPGHQPQHF
V: TRBV14; J: TRBJ2-1; size: -; D: -; DNA: TGTGCCAGCAGGCCCTCGGGGGCCAGGGATGAGCAGTTCTTC; CDR3: CASRPSGARDEQFF
V: TRBV4-1; J: TRBJ1-5; size: once; D: -; DNA: TGCGCCAGCAGCCAGGGGGGCAATCAGCCCCAGCATTTT; CDR3: CASSQGGNQPQHF
V: TRBV7-2; J: TRBJ1-2; size: -; D: -; DNA: TGTGCCAGCAGCTCAAATCAAGCGGATCCGCCCCGCTACACCTTC; CDR3: CASSSNQADPPRYTF
V: TRBV30; J: TRBJ1-1; size: -; D: TRBD1; DNA: TGTGCCTGGAGTTCAGACGGGACAGGGAAGAGTCACACTGAAGCTTTCTTT; CDR3: CAWSSDGTGKSHTEAFF
V: TRBV5-1; J: TRBJ2-1; size: -; D: TRBD1; DNA: TGCGCCAGCCGGACAGGGGGCGCGGGTTACAATGAGCAGTTCTTC; CDR3: CASRTGGAGYNEQFF
V: TRBV6-1; J: TRBJ2-1; size: few; D: TRBD2; DNA: TGTGCCAGCAGTGAACTAGCGGGGGGGTACAATGAGCAGTTCTTC; CDR3: CASSELAGGYNEQFF
V: TRBV30; J: TRBJ2-7; size: -; D: TRBD1; DNA: TGTGCCTGGAGTGGACAGGGGCCCGCGGGGGAGCAGTACTTC; CDR3: CAWSGQGPAGEQYF
V: TRBV2; J: TRBJ2-5; size: few; D: TRBD2; DNA: TGTGCCAGCAGTGAAGCTCTCCCGGGGGGGCCAGAGACCCAGTACTTC; CDR3: CASSEALPGGPETQYF
V: TRBV4-2; J: TRBJ1-4; size: -; D: -; DNA: TGTGCCAGCAGCCAAGATCGCGAGAACACTGCAACTAATGAAAAACTGTTTTTT; CDR3: CASSQDRENTATNEKLFF
V: TRBV30; J: TRBJ2-7; size: -; D: -; DNA: TGTGCCTGGAGTGAAGTTGGGGACGGACCCTACGAGCAGTACTTC; CDR3: CAWSEVGDGPYEQYF
V: TRBV5-8; J: TRBJ2-3; size: -; D: TRBD2; DNA: TGTGCCAGCAGCTCCGGGACTAGCGGGGGGAGTAGAGATACGCAGTATTTT; CDR3: CASSSGTSGGSRDTQYF
V: TRBV5-6; J: TRBJ1-2; size: -; D: -; DNA: TGTGCCAGCAGCGCCTCTAACTATGGCTACACCTTC; CDR3: CASSASNYGYTF
V: TRBV7-9; J: TRBJ1-1; size: -; D: -; DNA: TGTGCCAGCAGCCCCCAGACAGCATTGAACACTGAAGCTTTCTTT; CDR3: CASSPQTALNTEAFF
V: TRBV7-2; J: TRBJ2-1; size: -; D: TRBD1; DNA: TGTGCCAGCAGCTCCCCGGACAGGGGGAAGGATGAGCAGTTCTTC; CDR3: CASSSPDRGKDEQFF
V: TRBV6-1; J: TRBJ1-5; size: few; D: -; DNA: TGTGCCACCAGACTCTACGGACAGAATCAGCCCCAGCATTTT; CDR3: CATRLYGQNQPQHF
V: TRBV10-3; J: TRBJ2-7; size: -; D: -; DNA: TGTGCCATCAGCGAGTCGGCGGGTGTACCCCCCTACGAGCAGTACTTC; CDR3: CAISESAGVPPYEQYF
V: TRBV7-9; J: TRBJ1-2; size: -; D: -; DNA: TGTGCCAGCACCCGTGGGGTCTTGGATGGCTACACCTTC; CDR3: CASTRGVLDGYTF
V: TRBV7-3; J: TRBJ1-6; size: -; D: -; DNA: TGTGCCAGCAGCTTAGGGGGAGGGAATAATTCACCCCTCCACTTT; CDR3: CASSLGGGNNSPLHF
V: TRBV6-6; J: TRBJ2-5; size: -; D: -; DNA: TGTGCCAGCAGCCGAGTGGAGACCCAGTACTTC; CDR3: CASSRVETQYF
V: TRBV19; J: TRBJ1-1; size: -; D: -; DNA: TGTGCCAGTAGTATGGTTTTTGCGGCCCCTGAAGCTTTCTTT; CDR3: CASSMVFAAPEAFF
V: TRBV5-5; J: TRBJ2-7; size: once; D: -; DNA: TGTGCCAGCAGCGGCGGGACAGTCGAGCAGTACTTC; CDR3: CASSGGTVEQYF
V: TRBV5-5; J: TRBJ2-3; size: -; D: -; DNA: TGTGCCAGCACCCCGGGGACATCGAACACAGATACGCAGTATTTT; CDR3: CASTPGTSNTDTQYF
V: TRBV7-2; J: TRBJ2-5; size: -; D: -; DNA: TGTGCCAGCAGCCCTCTGGGGCAAGAGACCCAGTACTTC; CDR3: CASSPLGQETQYF
V: TRBV7-9; J: TRBJ2-2; size: -; D: -; DNA: TGTGCCAGCAGCTATAACACCGGGGAGCTGTTTTTT; CDR3: CASSYNTGELFF
V: TRBV7-8; J: TRBJ1-1; size: -; D: -; DNA: TGTGCCAGCAGCTCGGGACATGGGCGCAGGGGCCCGGGAGCTTTCTTT; CDR3: CASSSGHGRRGPGAFF
V: TRBV4-1; J: TRBJ1-3; size: -; D: -; DNA: TGCGCCAGCAGCCCACCGGACGGTGGAAACACCATATATTTT; CDR3: CASSPPDGGNTIYF
V: TRBV5-1; J: TRBJ1-1; size: few; D: TRBD1; DNA: TGCGCCAGCAGTTCTACGGGACAGGGGGCCCGGGCTTTCTTT; CDR3: CASSSTGQGARAFF
V: TRBV5-6; J: TRBJ1-5; size: -; D: -; DNA: TGTGCCAGCAGCTTGGAAGCCTATAGCAATCAGCCCCAGCATTTT; CDR3: CASSLEAYSNQPQHF
V: TRBV5-1; J: TRBJ2-6; size: -; D: TRBD1; DNA: TGCGCCAGCACCAAGAAGACAGGGAACTCTGGGGCCAACGTCCTGACTTTC; CDR3: CASTKKTGNSGANVLTF
V: TRBV18; J: TRBJ2-7; size: -; D: -; DNA: TGTGCCAGCTCACCACCAGCTGGCGAGCAGTACTTC; CDR3: CASSPPAGEQYF
V: TRBV5-6; J: TRBJ1-1; size: -; D: -; DNA: TGTGCCAGCAGCTTGGTTCTATCTATTAGTGAAAACACTGAAGCTTTCTTT; CDR3: CASSLVLSISENTEAFF